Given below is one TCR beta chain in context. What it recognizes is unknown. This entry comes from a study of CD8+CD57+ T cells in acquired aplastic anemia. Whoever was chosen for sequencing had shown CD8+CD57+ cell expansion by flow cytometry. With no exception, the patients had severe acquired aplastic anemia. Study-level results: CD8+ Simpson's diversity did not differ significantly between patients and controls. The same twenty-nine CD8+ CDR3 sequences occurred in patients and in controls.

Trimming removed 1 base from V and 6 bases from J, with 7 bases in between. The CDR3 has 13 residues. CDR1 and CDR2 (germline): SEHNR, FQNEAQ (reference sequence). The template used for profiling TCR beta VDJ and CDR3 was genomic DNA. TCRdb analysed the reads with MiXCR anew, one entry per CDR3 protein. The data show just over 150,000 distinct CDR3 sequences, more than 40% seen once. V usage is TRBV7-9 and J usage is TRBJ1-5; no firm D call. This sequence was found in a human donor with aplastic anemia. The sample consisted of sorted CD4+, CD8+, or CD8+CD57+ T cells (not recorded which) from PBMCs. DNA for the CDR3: TGTGCCAGCAGCTTAGGGATATCTCAGCCCCAGCATTTT. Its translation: CASSLGISQPQHF.